This T cell receptor (beta chain) appears in the sequencing data of a study of shared clonotypes between healthy human individuals. At the level of the study: Donors, aged 18 to 49, were a couple of women and a few men. Findings and limits, study-wide: What naive subsets generally showed was a larger estimated richness than memory subsets showed.

Profiled with immunoSEQ multiplex PCR; TCRdb holds only in-frame clones, not every one. This sample yields roughly 2.5 million clones, of which approximately 92% are seen a single time; over 0.12% belongs to the top ten. The V end was cut by 6 bases, the J end by 2 bases, with 7 bases between. This CDR3 has 12 residues. Germline V gives CDR1 KGHSH, CDR2 LQKENI. None of the donors, who were healthy HIV-negative adults, had recently had acute infections or vaccinations. Turning to this clone: Its antigen is not known.

Sequencing input: naive CD4+ T cells sorted from blood. The sample's subset: CD45RA+ positively selected. This chain links TRBV18 with TRBJ1-1; D possibly corresponds to TRBD1 (6 bases). The TCR comes from a young man in good health. The CDR3 here is CASSDRNTEAFF. CDR3 bases: TGTGCCAGCTCGGACAGAAACACTGAAGCTTTCTTT. The entire variable domain, with the rest obtained from reference TRBV18 and TRBJ1-1, is as follows: NAGVMQNPRHLVRRRGQEARLRCSPMKGHSHVYWYRQLPEEGLKFMVYLQKENIIDESGMPKERFSAEFPKEGPSILRIQQVVRGDSAAYFCASSDRNTEAFFGQGTRLTVV.